This T cell receptor beta chain was identified during a study of blood T cell repertoires in COVID-19. Profiling relied on immunoSEQ multiplex PCR, and the TCRdb table lists in-frame clones only, not all of them. This sample has about 240,000 clones, with 88% found just once. The CDR3 extends over 14 amino acids. Trimming cost V 0 bases and J 1 base, with 6 bases left between them. Germline V gene lookup returns CDR1 ENHRY and CDR2 SYGVKD. In its sample, this clone was seen once. The gene calls are TRBV10-3 and TRBJ1-1, with no clear D. This clonotype was sampled from a woman younger than 45 with acute or convalescent COVID-19. Sequencing used peripheral blood. The CDR3 bases are TGTGCCATCAGTGAGTCGTCAGGGAACACTGAAGCTTTCTTT. Translated: CAISESSGNTEAFF.